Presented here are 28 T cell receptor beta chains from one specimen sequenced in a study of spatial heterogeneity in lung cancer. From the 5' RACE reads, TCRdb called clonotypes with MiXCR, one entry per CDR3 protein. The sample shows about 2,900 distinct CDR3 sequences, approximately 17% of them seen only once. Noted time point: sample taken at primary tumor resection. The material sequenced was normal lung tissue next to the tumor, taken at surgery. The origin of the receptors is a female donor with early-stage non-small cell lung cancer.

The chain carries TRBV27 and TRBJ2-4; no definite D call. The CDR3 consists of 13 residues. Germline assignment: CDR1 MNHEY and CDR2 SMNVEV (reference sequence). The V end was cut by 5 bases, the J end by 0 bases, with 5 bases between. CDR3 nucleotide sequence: TGTGCCAGCAGTCTAATAGCCAAAAACATTCAGTACTTC. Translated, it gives CASSLIAKNIQYF.

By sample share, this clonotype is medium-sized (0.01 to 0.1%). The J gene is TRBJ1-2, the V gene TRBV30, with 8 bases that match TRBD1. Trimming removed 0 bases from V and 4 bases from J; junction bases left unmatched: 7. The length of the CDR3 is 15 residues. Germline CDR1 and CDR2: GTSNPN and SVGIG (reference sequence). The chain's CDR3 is CAWSVPGQEFYGYTF. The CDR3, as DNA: TGTGCCTGGAGTGTCCCGGGACAGGAGTTCTATGGCTACACCTTC.

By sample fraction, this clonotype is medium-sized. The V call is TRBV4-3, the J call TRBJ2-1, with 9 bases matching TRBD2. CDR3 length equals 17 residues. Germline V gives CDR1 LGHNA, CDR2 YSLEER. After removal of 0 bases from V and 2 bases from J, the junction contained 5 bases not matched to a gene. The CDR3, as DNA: TGCGCCAGCAGCCAAGATCTAGCGGGGCTCACCTACAATGAGCAGTTCTTC. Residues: CASSQDLAGLTYNEQFF.

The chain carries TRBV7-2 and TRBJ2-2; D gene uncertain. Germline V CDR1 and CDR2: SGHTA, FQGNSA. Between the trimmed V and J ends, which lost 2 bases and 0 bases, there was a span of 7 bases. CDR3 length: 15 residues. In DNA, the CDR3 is TGTGCCAGCAGCTTAAACCGGGCGAACACCGGGGAGCTGTTTTTT. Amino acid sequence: CASSLNRANTGELFF.

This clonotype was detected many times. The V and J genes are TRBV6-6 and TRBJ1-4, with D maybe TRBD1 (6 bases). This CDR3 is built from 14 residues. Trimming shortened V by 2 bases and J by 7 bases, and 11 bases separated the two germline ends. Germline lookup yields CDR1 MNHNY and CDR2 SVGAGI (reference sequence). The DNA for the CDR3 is TGTGCCAGCAGTTACCCCCAGGGGAGTGAAAAACTGTTTTTT. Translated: CASSYPQGSEKLFF.

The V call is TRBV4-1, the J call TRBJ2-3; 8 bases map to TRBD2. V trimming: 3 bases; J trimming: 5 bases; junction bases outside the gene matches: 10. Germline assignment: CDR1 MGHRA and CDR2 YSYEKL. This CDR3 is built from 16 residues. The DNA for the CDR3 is TGCGCCAGCAGCCACATAGCGGGAACCGCACAAGATACGCAGTATTTT. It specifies CASSHIAGTAQDTQYF.

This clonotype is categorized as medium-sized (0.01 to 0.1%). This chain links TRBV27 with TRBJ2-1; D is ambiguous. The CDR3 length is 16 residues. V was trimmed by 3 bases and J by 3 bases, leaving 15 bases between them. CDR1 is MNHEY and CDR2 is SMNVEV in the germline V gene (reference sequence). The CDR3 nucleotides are TGTGCCAGCAGTTTCGGTGGCGGAGTGATCTACAATGAGCAGTTCTTC. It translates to CASSFGGGVIYNEQFF.

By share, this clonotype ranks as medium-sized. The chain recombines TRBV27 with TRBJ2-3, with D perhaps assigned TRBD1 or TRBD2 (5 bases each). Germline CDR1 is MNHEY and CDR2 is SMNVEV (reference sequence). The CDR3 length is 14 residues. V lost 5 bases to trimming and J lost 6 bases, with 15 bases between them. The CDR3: CASSLLGGGDTQYF. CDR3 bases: TGTGCCAGCAGTCTGCTTGGGGGTGGCGATACGCAGTATTTT.

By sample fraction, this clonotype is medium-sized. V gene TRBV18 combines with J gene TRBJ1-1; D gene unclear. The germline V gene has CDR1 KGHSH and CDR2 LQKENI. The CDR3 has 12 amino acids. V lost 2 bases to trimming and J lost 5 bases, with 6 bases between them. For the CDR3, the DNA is TGTGCCAGCTCACCAGAGGAGACTGAAGCTTTCTTT. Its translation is CASSPEETEAFF.

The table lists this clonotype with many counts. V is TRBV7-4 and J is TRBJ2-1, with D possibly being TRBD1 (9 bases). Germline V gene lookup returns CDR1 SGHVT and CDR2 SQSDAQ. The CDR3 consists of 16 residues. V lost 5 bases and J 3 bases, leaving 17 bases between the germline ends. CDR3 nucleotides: TGTGCCAGCAGCCCCGGGGGGGGACAGGGCTACAATGAGCAGTTCTTC. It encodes CASSPGGGQGYNEQFF.

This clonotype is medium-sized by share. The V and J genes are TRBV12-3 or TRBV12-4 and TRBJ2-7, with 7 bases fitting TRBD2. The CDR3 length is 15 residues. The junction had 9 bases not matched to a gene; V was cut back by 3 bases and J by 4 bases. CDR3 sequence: CASSFGDLGGYEQYF. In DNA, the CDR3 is TGTGCCAGCAGTTTTGGGGACCTCGGGGGGTACGAGCAGTACTTC.

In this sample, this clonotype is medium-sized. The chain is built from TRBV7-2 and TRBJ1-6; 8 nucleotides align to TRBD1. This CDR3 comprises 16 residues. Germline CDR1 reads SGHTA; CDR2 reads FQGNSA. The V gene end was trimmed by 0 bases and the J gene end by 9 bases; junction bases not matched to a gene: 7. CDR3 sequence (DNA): TGTGCCAGCAGCTTAGCGAGTGGCAGGGGGCGTTCACCCCTCCACTTT. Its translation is CASSLASGRGRSPLHF.

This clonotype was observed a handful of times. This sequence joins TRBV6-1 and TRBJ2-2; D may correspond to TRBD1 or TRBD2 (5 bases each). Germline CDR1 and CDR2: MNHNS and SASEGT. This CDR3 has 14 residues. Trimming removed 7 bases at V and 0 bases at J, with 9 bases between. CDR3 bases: TGTGCCAGCAACGAGGGGACGAACACCGGGGAGCTGTTTTTT. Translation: CASNEGTNTGELFF.

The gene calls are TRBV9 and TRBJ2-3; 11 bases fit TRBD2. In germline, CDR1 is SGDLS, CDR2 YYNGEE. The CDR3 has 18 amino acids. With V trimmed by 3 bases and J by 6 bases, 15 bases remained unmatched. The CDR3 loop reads CASSAATSGGTFTDTQYF. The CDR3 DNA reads TGTGCCAGCAGCGCGGCCACTAGCGGGGGAACCTTCACGGATACGCAGTATTTT.

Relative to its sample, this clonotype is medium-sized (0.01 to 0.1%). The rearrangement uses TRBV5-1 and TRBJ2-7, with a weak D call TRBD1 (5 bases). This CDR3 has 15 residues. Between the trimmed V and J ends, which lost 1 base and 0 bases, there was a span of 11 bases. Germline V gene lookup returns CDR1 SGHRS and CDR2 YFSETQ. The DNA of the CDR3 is TGCGCCAGCAGCTTGAGGGTAGACAGCTCCTACGAGCAGTACTTC. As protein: CASSLRVDSSYEQYF.

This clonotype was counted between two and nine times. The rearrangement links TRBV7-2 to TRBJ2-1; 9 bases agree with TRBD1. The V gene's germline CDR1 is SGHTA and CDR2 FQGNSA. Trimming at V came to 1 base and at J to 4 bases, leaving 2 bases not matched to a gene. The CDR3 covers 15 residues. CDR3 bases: TGTGCCAGCAGCTTAGGGACAGGGGATTACAATGAGCAGTTCTTC. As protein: CASSLGTGDYNEQFF.

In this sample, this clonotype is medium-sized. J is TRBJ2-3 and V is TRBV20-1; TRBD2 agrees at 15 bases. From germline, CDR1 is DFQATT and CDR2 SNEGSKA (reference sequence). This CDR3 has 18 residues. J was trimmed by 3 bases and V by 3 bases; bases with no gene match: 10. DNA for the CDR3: TGCAGTGCTAGCGGACTAGCGGGGGGGACCTTCCTGACAGATACGCAGTATTTT. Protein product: CSASGLAGGTFLTDTQYF.

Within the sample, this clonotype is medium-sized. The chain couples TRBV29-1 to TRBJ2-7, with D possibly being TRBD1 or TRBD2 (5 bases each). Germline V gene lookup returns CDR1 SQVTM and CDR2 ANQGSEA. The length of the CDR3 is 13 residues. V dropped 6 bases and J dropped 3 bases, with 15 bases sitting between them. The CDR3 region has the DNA TGCAGCGTATCAGGGCACGGGAACTACGAGCAGTACTTC. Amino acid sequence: CSVSGHGNYEQYF.

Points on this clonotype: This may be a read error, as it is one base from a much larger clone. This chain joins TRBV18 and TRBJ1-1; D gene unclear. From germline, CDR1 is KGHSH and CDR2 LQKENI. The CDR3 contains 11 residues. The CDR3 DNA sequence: TGTCCCAGCTCACGGCAAGTTGAAGCTTTCTTT. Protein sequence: CPSSRQVEAFF.

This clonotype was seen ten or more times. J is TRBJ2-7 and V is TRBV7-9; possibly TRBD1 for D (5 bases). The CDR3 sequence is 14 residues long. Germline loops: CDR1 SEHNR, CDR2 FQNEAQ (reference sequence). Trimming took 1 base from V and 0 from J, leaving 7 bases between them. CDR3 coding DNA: TGTGCCAGCAGCTTAGAGGGGTACTCCTACGAGCAGTACTTC. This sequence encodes CASSLEGYSYEQYF.

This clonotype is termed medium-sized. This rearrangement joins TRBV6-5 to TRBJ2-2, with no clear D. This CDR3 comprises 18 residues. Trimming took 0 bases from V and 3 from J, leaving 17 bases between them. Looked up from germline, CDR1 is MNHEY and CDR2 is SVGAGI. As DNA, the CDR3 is TGTGCCAGCAGTTACTCGCCGGAAGTCGCTCGGGACACCGGGGAGCTGTTTTTT. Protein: CASSYSPEVARDTGELFF.

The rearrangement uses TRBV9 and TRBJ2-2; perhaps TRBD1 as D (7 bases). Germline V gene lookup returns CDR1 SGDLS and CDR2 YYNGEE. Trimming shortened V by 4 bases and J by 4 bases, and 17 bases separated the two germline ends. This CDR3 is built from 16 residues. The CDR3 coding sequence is TGTGCCAGCAGCATCACAGGGGAGGCGGGCACCGGGGAGCTGTTTTTT. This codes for CASSITGEAGTGELFF.

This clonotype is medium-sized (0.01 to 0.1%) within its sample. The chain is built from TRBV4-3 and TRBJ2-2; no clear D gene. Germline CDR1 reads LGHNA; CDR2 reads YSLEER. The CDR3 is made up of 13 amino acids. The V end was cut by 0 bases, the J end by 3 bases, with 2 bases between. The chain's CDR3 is CASSQDYTGELFF. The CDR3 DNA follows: TGCGCCAGCAGCCAAGATTACACCGGGGAGCTGTTTTTT.

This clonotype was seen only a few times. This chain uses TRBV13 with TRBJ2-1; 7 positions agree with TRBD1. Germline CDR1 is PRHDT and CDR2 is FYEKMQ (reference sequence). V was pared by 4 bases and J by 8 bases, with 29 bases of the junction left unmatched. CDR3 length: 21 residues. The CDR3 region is CASSSDIDRVQRTSLLDEQFF. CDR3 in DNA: TGTGCCAGCAGCTCAGACATAGACAGGGTCCAGCGAACCTCCCTTTTGGATGAGCAGTTCTTC.

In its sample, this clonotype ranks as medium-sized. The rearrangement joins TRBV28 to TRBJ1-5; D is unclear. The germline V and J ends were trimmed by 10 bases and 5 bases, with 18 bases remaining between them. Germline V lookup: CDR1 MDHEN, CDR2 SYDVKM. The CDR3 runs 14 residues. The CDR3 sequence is CAIRGPARDQPQHF. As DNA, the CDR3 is TGTGCCATTCGCGGCCCCGCCAGAGATCAGCCCCAGCATTTT.

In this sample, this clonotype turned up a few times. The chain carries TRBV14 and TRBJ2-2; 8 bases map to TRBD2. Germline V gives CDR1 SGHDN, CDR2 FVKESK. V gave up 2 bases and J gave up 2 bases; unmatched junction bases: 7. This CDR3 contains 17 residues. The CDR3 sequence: CASSQQPTSGNTGELFF. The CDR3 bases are TGTGCCAGCAGCCAACAGCCCACTAGCGGTAACACCGGGGAGCTGTTTTTT.

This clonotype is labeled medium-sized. The CDR3 sequence is CASSPLAGATDTQYF. The CDR3 nucleotides read TGTGCCAGCTCACCACTAGCGGGAGCCACAGATACGCAGTATTTT. J is TRBJ2-3 and V is TRBV18; 9 bases fit TRBD2. The CDR3 is 15 residues long. Germline loops: CDR1 KGHSH, CDR2 LQKENI. V shed 1 base and J 2 bases; nucleotides not matched to a gene: 1.

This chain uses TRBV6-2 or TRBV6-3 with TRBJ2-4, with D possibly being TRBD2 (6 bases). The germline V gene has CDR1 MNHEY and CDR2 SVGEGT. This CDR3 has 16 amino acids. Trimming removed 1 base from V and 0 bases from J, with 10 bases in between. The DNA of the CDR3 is TGTGCCAGCAGTTACTTAGCGGAGTCAGCCAAAAACATTCAGTACTTC. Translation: CASSYLAESAKNIQYF.